The clone carrying this T cell receptor (beta chain) occurred a few times. Germline V gene data show CDR1 as SGHRS and CDR2 as YFSETQ. V trimming: 4 bases; J trimming: 0 bases; junction bases outside the gene matches: 5. There are 15 residues in the CDR3. The data belong to a study of T-cell memory formation after mild COVID-19. In TCRdb, the 5' RACE reads were re-called with MiXCR into one record per CDR3 protein. The sample carries roughly 450,000 distinct CDR3 sequences, around a sixth recorded once. This sequence was found in an adult woman who had mild COVID-19 (a few samples of this study predate the infection). Cell type and time point are not known. The chain uses TRBV5-1 and TRBJ1-1; 8 bases agree with TRBD1. The sample taken for sequencing was PBMCs or a T cell subset sorted from them (not recorded which). DNA for the CDR3: TGCGCCAGCAGCATCGAGACAGGGGTGAACACTGAAGCTTTCTTT. It encodes CASSIETGVNTEAFF.